The clone carrying this T cell receptor beta chain appeared many times. V gave up 5 bases and J gave up 4 bases; unmatched junction bases: 10. CDR3 length: 14 amino acids. Germline V CDR1 and CDR2: GTSNPN, SVGIG (reference sequence). Using around 10 ml of fresh peripheral blood, PBMCs were prepared. The CDR3 regions of TCR beta were amplified from RNA transcripts. TCR CDR3 regions were first amplified by RT-PCR with HTBI primers. TCRdb reprocessed the multiplex PCR reads via MiXCR and lists one record per CDR3 protein. The sample consists of fewer than 200,000 distinct CDR3 sequences, around 8.9% of them appearing once. These data originate in a study of T cells in Graves' hyperthyroidism and ophthalmopathy.

The specimen was blood. V usage is TRBV30 and J usage is TRBJ1-1, with TRBD1 matching over 7 bases. The TCR sequence derives from a woman younger than 30 with Graves' hyperthyroidism that later progressed to Graves' ophthalmopathy. CDR3 sequence reads: CAWGGTVGSTEAFF. The DNA of the CDR3 is TGTGCCTGGGGGGGGACAGTGGGAAGCACTGAAGCTTTCTTT.